Described below is a single T cell receptor (beta chain) sequence and its context. This sample is part of a study of blood T cell repertoires in COVID-19. Study in general: Samples representing acute and convalescent COVID-19 were sourced from the United States, Italy and Spain. From T cells, B-cell-depleted T cells, or PBMCs came the material, which was cDNA or gDNA.

The CDR3 contains 15 residues. V lost 11 bases, J lost 2 bases, and 18 bases lay in between. The germline V gene has CDR1 LNHDA and CDR2 SQIVND (reference sequence). Original processing notes: Reference gene primer amplification in the assay estimated nucleated cell counts. Data came from immunoSEQ multiplex PCR; TCRdb stores just in-frame clones and leaves some out. The V and J calls and the clone size are those of that table, but D and trimming were determined from the DNA. The sample consists of hundreds of thousands of clones, 75% to 90% of them appearing once. The clonotype originates from a woman aged 25 to 39 with active or convalescent COVID-19. The chain combines TRBV19 with TRBJ1-4; no clear D. Sample: peripheral blood. CDR3: CAAAGPRGTNEKLFF. The DNA for the CDR3 is TGTGCCGCGGCCGGGCCGCGAGGGACTAATGAAAAACTGTTTTTT.